One and the same sample provided the 25 T cell receptor beta chains below, sequenced in a study of control samples from healthy donors and cancer patients. Some clones are missing from TCRdb's copy, which holds only in-frame ones; the method was immunoSEQ multiplex PCR. This repertoire includes roughly 190,000 clones. Sequencing input: blood. The source is a woman in her twenties or thirties in good health.

The chain recombines TRBV5-4 with TRBJ1-5; D remains ambiguous. The CDR3 length is 13 residues. In germline, CDR1 is SGHNT, CDR2 YYREEE (reference sequence). V gave up 5 bases and J gave up 0 bases, with 6 bases separating them. The CDR3 reads CASRLRSNQPQHF. As DNA, the CDR3 is TGTGCCAGCAGACTTCGTAGCAATCAGCCCCAGCATTTT.

The V and J genes are TRBV7-9 and TRBJ1-4; D unresolved. The CDR3 has 12 residues. Germline assignment: CDR1 SEHNR and CDR2 FQNEAQ (reference sequence). V lost 5 bases, J lost 6 bases, and 7 bases lay in between. CDR3 protein: CASSREDEKLFF. The DNA of the CDR3 is TGTGCCAGCAGCAGGGAGGATGAAAAACTGTTTTTT.

The chain combines TRBV4-2 with TRBJ2-4; 11 bases agree with TRBD2. J lost 1 base, V lost 3 bases, and 2 bases had no gene match. Germline values: CDR1 LGHNA, CDR2 YNFKEQ. The CDR3 runs 16 residues. The CDR3 reads CASSQASGGAKNIQYF. Here the CDR3 DNA reads TGTGCCAGCAGCCAGGCTAGCGGGGGGGCCAAAAACATTCAGTACTTC.

This chain joins TRBV11-2 and TRBJ1-5; D unresolved. Trimming pared 3 bases from V and 0 bases from J, leaving 12 bases between. Germline V gives CDR1 SGHAT, CDR2 FQNNGV. There are 16 residues in the CDR3. The CDR3 region has the DNA TGTGCCAGCAGCTTGGAATGGGTGGGTAGCAATCAGCCCCAGCATTTT. It is translated as CASSLEWVGSNQPQHF.

DNA of the CDR3: TGTGCCAGTAGCCCTCCCGGGGGGGGCAAGAGGGATGAGCAGTTCTTC. This translates into CASSPPGGGKRDEQFF. The chain couples TRBV19 to TRBJ2-1; TRBD2 matches at 8 bases. CDR1 and CDR2 (germline): LNHDA, SQIVND (reference sequence). CDR3 length: 16 residues. The ends lost 6 bases at V and 8 bases at J; junction bases unmatched: 15.

The J gene is TRBJ2-7, the V gene TRBV11-1; D is unclear. The CDR3 covers 13 residues. Looked up from germline, CDR1 is SGHAT and CDR2 is FQDESV (reference sequence). Trimming removed 1 base at V and 2 bases at J, with 6 bases between. CDR3 in amino acids: CASSLERAYEQYF. The CDR3 nucleotides read TGTGCCAGCAGCTTAGAAAGGGCCTACGAGCAGTACTTC. The full variable domain, with the rest looked up from reference TRBV11-1 and TRBJ2-7, is EAEVAQSPRYKITEKSQAVAFWCDPISGHATLYWYRQILGQGPELLVQFQDESVVDDSQLPKDRFSAERLKGVDSTLKIQPAELGDSAMYLCASSLERAYEQYFGPGTRLTVT.

This chain links TRBV11-2 with TRBJ2-7; the D gene is possibly TRBD1 (5 bases). The CDR3 is 16 residues long. The V end was cut by 7 bases, the J end by 6 bases, with 25 bases between. In germline, CDR1 is SGHAT, CDR2 FQNNGV. CDR3 in DNA: TGTGCCAGCACCCTTTTTGGGGCCGCCTTAGGGGCCGAGCAGTACTTC. Translated, it gives CASTLFGAALGAEQYF. Combining the CDR3 with reference TRBV11-2 and TRBJ2-7 gives the whole variable domain EAGVAQSPRYKIIEKRQSVAFWCNPISGHATLYWYQQILGQGPKLLIQFQNNGVVDDSQLPKDRFSAERLKGVDSTLKIQPAKLEDSAVYLCASTLFGAALGAEQYFGPGTRLTVT.

This chain connects TRBV28 to TRBJ1-1; D is possibly TRBD1 (5 bases). Per the germline V gene, CDR1 is MDHEN and CDR2 is SYDVKM. V shed 5 bases and J shed 2 bases, with 18 bases lying between them. The CDR3 runs to 16 residues. CDR3 protein: CASSIGGGGPNTEAFF. Here the CDR3 DNA reads TGTGCCAGCAGTATTGGGGGGGGAGGACCTAACACTGAAGCTTTCTTT. Filled out from reference TRBV28 and TRBJ1-1, the complete variable domain reads DVKVTQSSRYLVKRTGEKVFLECVQDMDHENMFWYRQDPGLGLRLIYFSYDVKMKEKGDIPEGYSVSREKKERFSLILESASTNQTSMYLCASSIGGGGPNTEAFFGQGTRLTVV.

The chain recombines TRBV20-1 with TRBJ1-1, with D possibly being TRBD1 (5 bases). V lost 3 bases and J lost 5, with 7 bases in between. From germline, CDR1 is DFQATT and CDR2 SNEGSKA (reference sequence). CDR3 length equals 11 residues. This chain's CDR3 is CSARPGTEAFF. CDR3 bases: TGCAGTGCTAGGCCAGGGACTGAAGCTTTCTTT.

V is TRBV7-2 and J is TRBJ2-1, with D unresolved. Trimming cost V 1 base and J 5 bases, with 3 bases left between them. The germline CDR1 and CDR2 sequences are SGHTA and FQGNSA. The CDR3 has 12 amino acids. CDR3 residues: CASSLDDNEQFF. The CDR3 coding sequence is TGTGCCAGCAGCTTAGACGACAATGAGCAGTTCTTC.

This chain links TRBV11-3 with TRBJ2-1, with unresolved D. Per germline, CDR1 SGHNT and CDR2 YENEEA. The CDR3 has 12 amino acids. Deletions cut 4 bases from V and 10 bases from J, with 11 bases between. The DNA for the CDR3 is TGTGCCAGCAGCTACCGGAGCCAGGAGCAGTTCTTC. Translating gives CASSYRSQEQFF. Full variable domain (outside the CDR3, taken from reference TRBV11-3 and TRBJ2-1): EAGVVQSPRYKIIEKKQPVAFWCNPISGHNTLYWYLQNLGQGPELLIRYENEEAVDDSQLPKDRFSAERLKGVDSTLKIQPAELGDSAVYLCASSYRSQEQFFGPGTRLTVL.

The chain combines TRBV11-2 with TRBJ1-4; TRBD1 matches at 7 bases. This CDR3 has 18 amino acids. V dropped 5 bases and J dropped 0; count of bases not matched to a gene: 12. Germline assignment: CDR1 SGHAT and CDR2 FQNNGV. The CDR3 sequence is CASSRRNLQGATNEKLFF. The CDR3, as DNA: TGTGCCAGCAGCCGTCGGAATCTTCAGGGGGCAACTAATGAAAAACTGTTTTTT.

The gene calls are TRBV28 and TRBJ2-3; TRBD2 matches at 9 bases. CDR1 is MDHEN and CDR2 is SYDVKM in the germline V gene. The ends lost 5 bases at V and 4 bases at J; junction bases unmatched: 13. The CDR3 is 17 residues long. The CDR3 spells CASSRHARGGASDTQYF. Here the CDR3 DNA reads TGTGCCAGCAGTCGTCACGCTCGCGGGGGGGCCTCAGATACGCAGTATTTT.

The genes are TRBV12-3 or TRBV12-4 and TRBJ1-1; D is undetermined. The ends were cut back, 6 bases at V and 3 bases at J, with 11 bases in the middle. This CDR3 has 13 residues. As DNA, the CDR3 is TGTGCCAGCAGCCCAAGAACTGACACTGAAGCTTTCTTT. This encodes CASSPRTDTEAFF.

V is TRBV11-2 and J is TRBJ1-1; D remains unclear. Trimming cost V 6 bases and J 5 bases, with 13 bases left between them. This CDR3 has 13 amino acids. Germline loops: CDR1 SGHAT, CDR2 FQNNGV. For the CDR3, the DNA is TGTGCCAGCAGTAAAGTCGGGAGAACTGAAGCTTTCTTT. It codes for CASSKVGRTEAFF.

V usage is TRBV27 and J usage is TRBJ2-7; 8 bases align to TRBD2. V gave up 2 bases and J gave up 3 bases; unmatched junction bases: 9. The CDR3 loop spans 16 amino acids. The V gene's germline CDR1 is MNHEY and CDR2 SMNVEV (reference sequence). CDR3 protein: CASSLNQAGGGYEQYF. The DNA for the CDR3 is TGTGCCAGCAGTTTAAACCAGGCGGGGGGCGGCTACGAGCAGTACTTC.

The chain employs TRBV24-1 and TRBJ2-5; no clear D. Trimming pared 0 bases from V and 1 base from J, leaving 11 bases between. Germline values: CDR1 KGHDR, CDR2 SFDVKD. The CDR3 is made up of 16 amino acids. The CDR3 spells CATSDLRSASQETQYF. The CDR3 DNA reads as TGTGCCACCAGTGATTTGCGGTCAGCGAGCCAAGAGACCCAGTACTTC.

The V and J genes are TRBV2 and TRBJ1-4; 7 nucleotides match TRBD1. Per germline, CDR1 SNHLY and CDR2 FYNNEI. The CDR3 totals 14 residues. Trimming at V came to 8 bases and at J to 5 bases, leaving 8 bases not matched to a gene. The CDR3 protein is CASLQGDGNEKLFF. CDR3 coding DNA: TGTGCCAGCCTTCAGGGGGATGGGAATGAAAAACTGTTTTTT.

The J gene is TRBJ2-3, the V gene TRBV4-3; a weak D match, TRBD1 (5 bases). CDR1 is LGHNA and CDR2 is YSLEER in the germline V gene. The CDR3 runs 18 residues. Trimming cost V 0 bases and J 2 bases, with 18 bases left between them. CDR3 sequence: CASSQDPGREGSTDTQYF. CDR3 nucleotides: TGCGCCAGCAGCCAAGATCCTGGCAGGGAAGGGTCCACAGATACGCAGTATTTT.

This rearrangement joins TRBV3-1 (or the pseudogene TRBV3-2) to TRBJ2-7; no definite D call. CDR3 length equals 13 residues. Trimming left V 3 bases short and J 2 bases short, with 8 bases between. The germline CDR1 and CDR2 sequences are LGHDT and YNNKEL (reference sequence). The CDR3 sequence: CASSQRGAYEQYF. The CDR3 DNA is TGTGCCAGCAGCCAGCGCGGCGCCTACGAGCAGTACTTC.

The genes are TRBV4-2 and TRBJ1-3; no clear D. Germline CDR1 LGHNA, CDR2 YNFKEQ. The CDR3 contains 16 residues. V was pared by 3 bases and J by 1 base, with 13 bases between. The CDR3 bases are TGTGCCAGCAGCCACCACGAGGGAGGGTCTGGAAACACCATATATTTT. Translation gives CASSHHEGGSGNTIYF.

The chain carries TRBV3-1 (or the pseudogene TRBV3-2) and TRBJ1-1, with TRBD1 identical over 7 bases. The CDR3 consists of 16 residues. V dropped 1 base and J dropped 10; count of bases not matched to a gene: 15. Germline assignment: CDR1 LGHDT and CDR2 YNNKEL (reference sequence). The CDR3 here is CASSQVGGGRGEGAFF. CDR3 in DNA: TGTGCCAGCAGCCAAGTCGGTGGTGGCAGGGGGGAGGGAGCTTTCTTT.

The rearrangement links TRBV7-9 to TRBJ1-4; D unresolved. Germline assignment: CDR1 SEHNR and CDR2 FQNEAQ (reference sequence). V was cut by 1 base and J by 7 bases, with 10 bases left in between. CDR3 length: 14 residues. The CDR3 loop reads CASSLVSGVEKLFF. The CDR3 nucleotides read TGTGCCAGCAGCTTAGTAAGCGGGGTTGAAAAACTGTTTTTT.

The rearrangement joins TRBV10-2 to TRBJ2-1; 14 nucleotides line up with TRBD2. Losses at the gene ends were 4 bases for V and 4 bases for J; bases not matched to a gene: 9. The CDR3 spans 18 residues. Germline CDR1 reads WSHSY; CDR2 reads SAAADI. CDR3 residues: CASSATSGGAWGYNEQFF. Here the CDR3 DNA reads TGCGCCAGCAGTGCGACTAGCGGGGGGGCTTGGGGATACAATGAGCAGTTCTTC.

This rearrangement joins TRBV11-3 to TRBJ2-7; maybe TRBD1 (6 bases). The CDR3 has 14 residues. Trimming shortened V by 5 bases and J by 1 base, and 12 bases separated the two germline ends. Per the germline V gene, CDR1 is SGHNT and CDR2 is YENEEA. The CDR3: CASSPHRDSYEQYF. CDR3 DNA sequence: TGTGCCAGCAGCCCGCACAGGGATTCCTACGAGCAGTACTTC.